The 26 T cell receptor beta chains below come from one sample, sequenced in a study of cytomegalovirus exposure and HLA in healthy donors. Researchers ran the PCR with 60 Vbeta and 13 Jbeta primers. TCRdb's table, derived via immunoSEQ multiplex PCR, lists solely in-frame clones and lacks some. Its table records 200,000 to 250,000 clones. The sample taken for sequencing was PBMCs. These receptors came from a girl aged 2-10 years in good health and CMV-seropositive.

In DNA form, the CDR3 reads TGTGCCAGCAGTGTACCGGGACAGGGAGACACTGAAGCTTTCTTT. Translating gives CASSVPGQGDTEAFF. This chain uses TRBV6-6 with TRBJ1-1; 9 nucleotides align to TRBD1. Germline CDR1 is MNHNY and CDR2 is SVGAGI (reference sequence). The ends lost 5 bases at V and 3 bases at J; junction bases unmatched: 7. This CDR3 spans 15 amino acids.

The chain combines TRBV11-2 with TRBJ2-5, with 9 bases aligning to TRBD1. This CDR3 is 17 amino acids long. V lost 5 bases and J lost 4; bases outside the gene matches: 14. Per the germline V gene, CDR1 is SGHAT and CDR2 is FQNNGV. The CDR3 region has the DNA TGTGCCAGCAGCCCGAAGGGCGGACAGGGGTCTGGAGAGACCCAGTACTTC. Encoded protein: CASSPKGGQGSGETQYF.

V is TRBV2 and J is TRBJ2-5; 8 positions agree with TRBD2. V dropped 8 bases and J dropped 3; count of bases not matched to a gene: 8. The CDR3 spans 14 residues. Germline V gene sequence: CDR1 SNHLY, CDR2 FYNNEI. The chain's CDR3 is CASFTSGLKETQYF. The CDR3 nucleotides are TGTGCCAGCTTCACTAGCGGATTGAAAGAGACCCAGTACTTC.

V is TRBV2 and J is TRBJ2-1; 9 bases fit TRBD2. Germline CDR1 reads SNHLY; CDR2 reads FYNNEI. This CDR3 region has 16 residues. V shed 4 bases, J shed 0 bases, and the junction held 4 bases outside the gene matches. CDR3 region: CASSATSGSSYNEQFF. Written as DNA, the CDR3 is TGTGCCAGCAGTGCGACTAGCGGTAGCTCCTACAATGAGCAGTTCTTC.

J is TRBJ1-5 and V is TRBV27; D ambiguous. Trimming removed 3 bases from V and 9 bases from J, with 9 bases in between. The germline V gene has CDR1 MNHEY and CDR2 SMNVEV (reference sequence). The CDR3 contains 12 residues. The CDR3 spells CASSLIEGPQHF. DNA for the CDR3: TGTGCCAGCAGTTTGATCGAGGGGCCCCAGCATTTT.

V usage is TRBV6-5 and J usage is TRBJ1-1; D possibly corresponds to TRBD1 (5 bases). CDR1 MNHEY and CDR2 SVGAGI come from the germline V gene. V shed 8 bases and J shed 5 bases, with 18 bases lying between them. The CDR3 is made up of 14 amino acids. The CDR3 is CASVRVSEGTEAFF. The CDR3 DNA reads TGTGCCAGCGTCAGGGTCTCGGAGGGAACTGAAGCTTTCTTT.

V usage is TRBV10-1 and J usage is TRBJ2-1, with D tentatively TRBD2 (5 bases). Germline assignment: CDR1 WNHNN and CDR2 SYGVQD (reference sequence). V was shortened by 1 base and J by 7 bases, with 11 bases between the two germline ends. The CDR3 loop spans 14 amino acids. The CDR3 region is CASSEFGMGNEQFF. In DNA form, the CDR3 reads TGCGCCAGCAGTGAGTTCGGGATGGGGAATGAGCAGTTCTTC.

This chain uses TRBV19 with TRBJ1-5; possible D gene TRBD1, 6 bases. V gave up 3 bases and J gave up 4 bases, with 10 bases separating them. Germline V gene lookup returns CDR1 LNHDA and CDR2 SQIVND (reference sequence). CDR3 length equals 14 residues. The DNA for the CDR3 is TGTGCCAGTAGTATCCAGGGGAATAATCAGCCCCAGCATTTT. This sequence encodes CASSIQGNNQPQHF. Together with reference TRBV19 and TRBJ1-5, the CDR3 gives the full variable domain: DGGITQSPKYLFRKEGQNVTLSCEQNLNHDAMYWYRQDPGQGLRLIYYSQIVNDFQKGDIAEGYSVSREKKESFPLTVTSAQKNPTAFYLCASSIQGNNQPQHFGDGTRLSIL.

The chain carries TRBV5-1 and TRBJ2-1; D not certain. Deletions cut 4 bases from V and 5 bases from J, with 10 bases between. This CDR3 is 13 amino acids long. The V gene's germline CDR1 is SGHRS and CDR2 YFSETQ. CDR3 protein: CASSTSPNNEQFF. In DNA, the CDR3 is TGCGCCAGCAGCACATCCCCAAACAATGAGCAGTTCTTC.

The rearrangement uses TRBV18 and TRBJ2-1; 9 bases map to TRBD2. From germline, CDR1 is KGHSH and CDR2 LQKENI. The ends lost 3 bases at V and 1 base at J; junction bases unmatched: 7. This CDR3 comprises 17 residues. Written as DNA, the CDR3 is TGTGCCAGCTCACCTCCCTTAGCGGGAGAGTCCTACAATGAGCAGTTCTTC. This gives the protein CASSPPLAGESYNEQFF. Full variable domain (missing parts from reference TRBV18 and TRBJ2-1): NAGVMQNPRHLVRRRGQEARLRCSPMKGHSHVYWYRQLPEEGLKFMVYLQKENIIDESGMPKERFSAEFPKEGPSILRIQQVVRGDSAAYFCASSPPLAGESYNEQFFGPGTRLTVL.

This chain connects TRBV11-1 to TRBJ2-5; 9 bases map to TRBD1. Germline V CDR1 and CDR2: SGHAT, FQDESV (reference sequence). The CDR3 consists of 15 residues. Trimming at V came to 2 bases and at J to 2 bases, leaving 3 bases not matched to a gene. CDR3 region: CASSLSDRGQETQYF. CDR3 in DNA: TGTGCCAGCAGCTTATCGGACAGGGGACAAGAGACCCAGTACTTC.

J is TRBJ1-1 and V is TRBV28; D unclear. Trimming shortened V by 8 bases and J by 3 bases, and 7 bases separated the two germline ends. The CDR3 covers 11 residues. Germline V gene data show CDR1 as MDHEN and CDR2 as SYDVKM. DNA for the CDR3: TGTGCCAGCTATTTTGACACTGAAGCTTTCTTT. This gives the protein CASYFDTEAFF.

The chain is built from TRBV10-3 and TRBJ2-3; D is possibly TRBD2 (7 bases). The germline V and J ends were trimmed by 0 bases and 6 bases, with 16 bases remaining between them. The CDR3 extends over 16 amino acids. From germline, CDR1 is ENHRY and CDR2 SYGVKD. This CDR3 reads CAISESTRGGGDTQYF. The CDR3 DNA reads TGTGCCATCAGTGAGTCGACTCGAGGGGGAGGGGATACGCAGTATTTT.

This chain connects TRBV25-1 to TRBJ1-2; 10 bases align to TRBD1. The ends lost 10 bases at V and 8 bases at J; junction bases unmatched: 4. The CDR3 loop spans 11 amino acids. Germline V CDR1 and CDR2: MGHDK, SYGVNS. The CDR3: CATGQGEGYTF. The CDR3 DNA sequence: TGTGCCACCGGACAGGGGGAAGGCTACACCTTC.

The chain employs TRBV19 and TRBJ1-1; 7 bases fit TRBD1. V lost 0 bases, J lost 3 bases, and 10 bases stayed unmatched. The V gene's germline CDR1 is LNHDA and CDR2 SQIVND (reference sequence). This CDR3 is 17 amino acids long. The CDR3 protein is CASSIDPTGSAYTEAFF. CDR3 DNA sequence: TGTGCCAGTAGTATAGATCCGACAGGGTCTGCGTACACTGAAGCTTTCTTT.

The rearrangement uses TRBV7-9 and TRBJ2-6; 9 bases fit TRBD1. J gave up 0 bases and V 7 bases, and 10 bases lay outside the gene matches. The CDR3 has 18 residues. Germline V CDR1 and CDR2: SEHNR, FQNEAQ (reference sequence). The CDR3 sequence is CASNLGQGLYSGANVLTF. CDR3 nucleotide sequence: TGTGCCAGCAACCTAGGACAGGGGCTATACTCTGGGGCCAACGTCCTGACTTTC.

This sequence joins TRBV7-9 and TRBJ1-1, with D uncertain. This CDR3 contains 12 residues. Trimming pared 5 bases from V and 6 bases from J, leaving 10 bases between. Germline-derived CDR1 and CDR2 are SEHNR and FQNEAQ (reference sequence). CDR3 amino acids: CASSLIEAEAFF. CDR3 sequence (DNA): TGTGCCAGCAGCCTAATCGAGGCTGAAGCTTTCTTT.

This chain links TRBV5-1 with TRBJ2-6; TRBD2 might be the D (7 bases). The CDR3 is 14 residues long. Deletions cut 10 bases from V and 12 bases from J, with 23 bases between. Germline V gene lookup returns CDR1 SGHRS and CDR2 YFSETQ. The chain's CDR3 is CALRRGGGLCVLTF. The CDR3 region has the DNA TGCGCCCTCCGAAGGGGGGGAGGACTCTGCGTCCTGACTTTC.

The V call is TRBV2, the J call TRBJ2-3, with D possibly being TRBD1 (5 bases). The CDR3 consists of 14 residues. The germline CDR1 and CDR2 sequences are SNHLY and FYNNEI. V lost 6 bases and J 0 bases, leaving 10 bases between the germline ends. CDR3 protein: CASSPGSSTDTQYF. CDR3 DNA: TGTGCCAGCAGCCCAGGGTCAAGCACAGATACGCAGTATTTT. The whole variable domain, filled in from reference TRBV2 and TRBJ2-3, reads EPEVTQTPSHQVTQMGQEVILRCVPISNHLYFYWYRQILGQKVEFLVSFYNNEISEKSEIFDDQFSVERPDGSNFTLKIRSTKLEDSAMYFCASSPGSSTDTQYFGPGTRLTVL.

CDR3 nucleotide sequence: TGTGCCAGCTCACCAGATCCGCCCCAGGAGGCTGGGGATACGCAGTATTTT. It encodes CASSPDPPQEAGDTQYF. The chain combines TRBV18 with TRBJ2-3; D is perhaps TRBD2 (5 bases). The CDR3 is 17 amino acids. The germline CDR1 and CDR2 sequences are KGHSH and LQKENI. The ends were cut back, 2 bases at V and 6 bases at J, with 21 bases in the middle.

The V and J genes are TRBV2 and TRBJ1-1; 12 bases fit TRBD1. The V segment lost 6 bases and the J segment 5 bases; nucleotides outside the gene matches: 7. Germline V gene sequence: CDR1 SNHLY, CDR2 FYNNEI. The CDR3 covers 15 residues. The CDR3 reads CASRAGQGAGTEAFF. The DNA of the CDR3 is TGTGCCAGCAGAGCGGGACAGGGGGCAGGTACTGAAGCTTTCTTT.

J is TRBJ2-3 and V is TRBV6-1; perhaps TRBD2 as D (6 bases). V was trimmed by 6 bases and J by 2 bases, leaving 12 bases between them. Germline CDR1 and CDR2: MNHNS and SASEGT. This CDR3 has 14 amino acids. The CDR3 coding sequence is TGTGCCAGCAGAAGCGGACTATTCACAGATACGCAGTATTTT. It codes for CASRSGLFTDTQYF.

The CDR3 spells CASSATQGFKTFYTF. As DNA, the CDR3 is TGCGCCAGCAGCGCAACCCAGGGCTTCAAGACCTTCTACACCTTC. The genes are TRBV5-1 and TRBJ1-2, with D perhaps TRBD1 (5 bases). The germline V gene encodes CDR1 SGHRS and CDR2 YFSETQ. V was cut by 4 bases and J by 10 bases, with 23 bases left in between. This CDR3 has 15 residues. Drawing the rest from reference TRBV5-1 and TRBJ1-2, the complete variable domain is KAGVTQTPRYLIKTRGQQVTLSCSPISGHRSVSWYQQTPGQGLQFLFEYFSETQRNKGNFPGRFSGRQFSNSRSEMNVSTLELGDSALYLCASSATQGFKTFYTFGSGTRLTVV.

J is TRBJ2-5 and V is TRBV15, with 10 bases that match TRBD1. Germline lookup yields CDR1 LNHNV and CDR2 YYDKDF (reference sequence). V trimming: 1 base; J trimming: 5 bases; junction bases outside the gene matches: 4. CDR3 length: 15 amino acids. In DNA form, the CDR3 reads TGTGCCACCAGCAGAGCCGGGACAGGGGCTGAGACCCAGTACTTC. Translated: CATSRAGTGAETQYF.

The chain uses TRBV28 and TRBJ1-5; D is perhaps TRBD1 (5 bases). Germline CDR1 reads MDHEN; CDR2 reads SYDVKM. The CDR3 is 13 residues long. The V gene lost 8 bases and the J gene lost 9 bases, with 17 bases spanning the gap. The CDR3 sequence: CASADRTLGPQHF. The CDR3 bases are TGTGCCAGCGCCGACAGAACCCTCGGGCCCCAGCATTTT.

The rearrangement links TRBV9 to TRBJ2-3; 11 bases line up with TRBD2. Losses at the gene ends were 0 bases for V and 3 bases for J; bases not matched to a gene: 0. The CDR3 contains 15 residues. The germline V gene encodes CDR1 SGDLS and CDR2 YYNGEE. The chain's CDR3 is CASSVVAGGTDTQYF. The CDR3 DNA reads TGTGCCAGCAGCGTAGTAGCGGGAGGGACAGATACGCAGTATTTT.